This TCR beta chain was recorded in a study of HIV-infected children after antiretroviral therapy interruption. Overall study: Continuous-treatment children had median age 8 years, interruption approximately 9.9 years. Most children had recorded EBV and CMV exposure.

Findings of the study overall: Naive CD4+ CDR3 sharing between time points fell after interruption began. Some non-naive CD45RA+ T cells might be present among sorted naive cells.

Treatment given: PENTA 11 planned treatment interruption arm or continuous ART arm. Many counts were recorded for this clonotype. Its antigen is as yet unknown. The TCR library was built from RNA with a 3' RACE protocol and unique molecular identifiers. One entry per CDR3 protein results from TCRdb running MiXCR on the 3' RACE reads. The table lists about 50,000 distinct CDR3 sequences, around 4% of them singletons. Trimming shortened V by 4 bases and J by 6 bases, and 14 bases separated the two germline ends. The CDR3 has 13 residues. In germline, CDR1 is SGHRS, CDR2 YFSETQ. The starting material was CD45RA+ CD4+ T cells from PBMCs, pooled from several time points, obtained from a donor given antiretroviral therapy, either interrupted or continuous. The sample's subset: naive CD4+ CD45RA+ CD45RO- T cells. This TCR came from a pool of human donors with HIV. The genes are TRBV5-1 and TRBJ2-7; a weak D match, TRBD1 (5 bases). The CDR3 loop is CASSHSQGTEQYF. DNA of the CDR3: TGCGCCAGCAGCCACTCGCAGGGAACCGAGCAGTACTTC.